This T cell receptor beta chain comes out of a study of CD4 and CD8 cells across lung adenocarcinoma regions. Localized lung adenocarcinoma, a non-small cell lung cancer, affected the donors. The germline V gene encodes CDR1 SGHNT and CDR2 YENEEA. Trimming cost V 6 bases and J 11 bases; bases outside gene matches: 16. The CDR3 consists of 15 residues. Each CDR3 protein is one row after TCRdb ran MiXCR on the PCR reads. The sample contains 3,000 to 4,000 distinct CDR3 sequences, approximately 58% of which appear only once. The chain couples TRBV11-3 to TRBJ2-5, with 9 bases aligning to TRBD2. Sequencing input: CD4+ T cells from the center of a lung tumor. This TCR derives from a female donor with lung adenocarcinoma. The CD4 and CD8 labels of this study may be unreliable. CDR3 DNA sequence: TGTGCCAGCAGACGATCTTCGGCGGGGGGGAGAGAGCAGTACTTC. Translation: CASRRSSAGGREQYF.